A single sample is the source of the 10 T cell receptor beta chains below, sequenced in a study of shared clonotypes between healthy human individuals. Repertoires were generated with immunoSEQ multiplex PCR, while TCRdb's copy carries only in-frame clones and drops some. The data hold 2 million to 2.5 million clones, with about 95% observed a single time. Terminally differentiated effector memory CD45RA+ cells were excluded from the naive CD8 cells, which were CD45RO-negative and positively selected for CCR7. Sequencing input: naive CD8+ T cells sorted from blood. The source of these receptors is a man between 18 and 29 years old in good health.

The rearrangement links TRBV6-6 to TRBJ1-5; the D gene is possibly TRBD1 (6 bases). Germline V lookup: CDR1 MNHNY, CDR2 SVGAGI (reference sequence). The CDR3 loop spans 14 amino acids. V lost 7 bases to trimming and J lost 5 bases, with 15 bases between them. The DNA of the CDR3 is TGTGCCAGCACCAGCAGGGCAGGGGATCAGCCCCAGCATTTT. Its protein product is CASTSRAGDQPQHF.

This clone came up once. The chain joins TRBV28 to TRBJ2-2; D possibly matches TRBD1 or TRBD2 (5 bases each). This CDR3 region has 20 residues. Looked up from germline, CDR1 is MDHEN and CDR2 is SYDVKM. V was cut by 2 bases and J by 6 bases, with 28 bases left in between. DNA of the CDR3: TGTGCCAGCAGTTTAAAGACAGATTTCCTGAGGGTGGATTGGGCCGGGGAGCTGTTTTTT. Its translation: CASSLKTDFLRVDWAGELFF.

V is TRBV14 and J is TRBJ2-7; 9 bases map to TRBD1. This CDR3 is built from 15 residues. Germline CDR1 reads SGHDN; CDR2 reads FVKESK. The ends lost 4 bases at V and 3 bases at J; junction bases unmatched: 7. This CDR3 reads CASSLTTGGHYEQYF. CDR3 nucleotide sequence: TGTGCCAGCAGCCTCACGACAGGGGGTCACTACGAGCAGTACTTC.

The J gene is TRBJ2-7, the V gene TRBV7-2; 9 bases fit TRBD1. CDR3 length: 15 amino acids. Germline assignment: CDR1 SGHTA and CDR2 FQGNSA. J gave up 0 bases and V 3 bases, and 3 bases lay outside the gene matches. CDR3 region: CASSFRDRVSYEQYF. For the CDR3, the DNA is TGTGCCAGCAGCTTCCGGGACAGGGTCTCCTACGAGCAGTACTTC.

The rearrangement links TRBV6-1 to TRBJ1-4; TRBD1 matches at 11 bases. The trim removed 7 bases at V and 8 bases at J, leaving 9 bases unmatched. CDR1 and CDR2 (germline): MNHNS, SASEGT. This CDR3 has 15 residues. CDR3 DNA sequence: TGTGCCAGCACCGACCCGGGACAGGGGGACGAAAAACTGTTTTTT. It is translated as CASTDPGQGDEKLFF.

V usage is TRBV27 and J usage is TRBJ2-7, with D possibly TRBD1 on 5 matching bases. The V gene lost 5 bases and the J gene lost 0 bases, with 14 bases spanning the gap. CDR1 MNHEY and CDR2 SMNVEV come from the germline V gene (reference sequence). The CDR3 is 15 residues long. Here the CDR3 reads CASSPVTDSSYEQYF. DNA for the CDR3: TGTGCCAGCAGTCCCGTGACAGACAGCTCCTACGAGCAGTACTTC.

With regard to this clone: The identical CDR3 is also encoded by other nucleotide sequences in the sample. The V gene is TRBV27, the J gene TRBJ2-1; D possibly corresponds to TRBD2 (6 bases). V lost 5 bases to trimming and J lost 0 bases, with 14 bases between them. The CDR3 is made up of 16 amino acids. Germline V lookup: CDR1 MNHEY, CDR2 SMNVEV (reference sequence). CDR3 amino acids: CASSPIAVSSYNEQFF. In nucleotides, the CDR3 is TGTGCCAGCAGTCCGATAGCGGTGAGCTCCTACAATGAGCAGTTCTTC.

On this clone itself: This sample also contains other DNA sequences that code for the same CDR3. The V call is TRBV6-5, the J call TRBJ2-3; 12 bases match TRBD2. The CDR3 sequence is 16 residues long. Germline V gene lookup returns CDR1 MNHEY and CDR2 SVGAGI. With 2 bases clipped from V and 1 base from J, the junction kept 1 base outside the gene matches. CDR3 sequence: CASSYLAGGGTDTQYF. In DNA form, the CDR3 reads TGTGCCAGCAGTTACCTAGCGGGAGGGGGCACAGATACGCAGTATTTT.

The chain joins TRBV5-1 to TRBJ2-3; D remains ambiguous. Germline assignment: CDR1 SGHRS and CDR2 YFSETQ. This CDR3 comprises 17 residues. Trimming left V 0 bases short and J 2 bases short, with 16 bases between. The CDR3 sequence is CASSLGVAYHPTDTQYF. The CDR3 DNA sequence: TGCGCCAGCAGCTTGGGGGTCGCCTACCACCCCACAGATACGCAGTATTTT.

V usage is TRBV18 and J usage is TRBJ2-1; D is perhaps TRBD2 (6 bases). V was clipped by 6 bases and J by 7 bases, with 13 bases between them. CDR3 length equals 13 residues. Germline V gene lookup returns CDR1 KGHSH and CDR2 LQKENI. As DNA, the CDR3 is TGTGCCAGCTCTCCGGGAGTAATGAATGAGCAGTTCTTC. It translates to CASSPGVMNEQFF.